These 28 T cell receptor beta chains were sequenced from one sample in a study of blood T cell repertoires in COVID-19. Produced via immunoSEQ multiplex PCR; TCRdb's table is partial and in-frame only. The data contain 52,000 or so clones, 85% to 90% of them singletons. Material for sequencing was peripheral blood. The receptor source for this set is a human donor in a cohort sampled during active COVID-19.

The V call is TRBV7-2, the J call TRBJ1-4; 8 bases fit TRBD1. Looked up from germline, CDR1 is SGHTA and CDR2 is FQGNSA. V shed 5 bases, J shed 8 bases, and the junction held 4 bases outside the gene matches. CDR3 size: 13 residues. The chain's CDR3 is CASSQGQGEKLFF. The CDR3 bases are TGTGCCAGCAGCCAAGGACAGGGAGAAAAACTGTTTTTT.

The sample holds a few counts of this clone. The chain employs TRBV4-1 and TRBJ1-6, with 8 bases aligning to TRBD1. The V gene end was trimmed by 5 bases and the J gene end by 5 bases; junction bases not matched to a gene: 5. The CDR3 is 15 residues long. In germline, CDR1 is MGHRA, CDR2 YSYEKL. CDR3 in DNA: TGCGCCAGCAGCACCAGACAGGGGAATAATTCACCCCTCCACTTT. Its protein is CASSTRQGNNSPLHF.

The chain is built from TRBV3-1 (or the pseudogene TRBV3-2) and TRBJ2-2, with D possibly being TRBD2 (5 bases). The V end was cut by 3 bases, the J end by 1 base, with 6 bases between. Germline CDR1 and CDR2: LGHDT and YNNKEL (reference sequence). The CDR3 runs 14 residues. The CDR3 sequence: CASSHRGNTGELFF. The CDR3 DNA follows: TGTGCCAGCAGCCATCGGGGGAACACCGGGGAGCTGTTTTTT.

V usage is TRBV27 and J usage is TRBJ1-2; 9 bases are a match to TRBD1. This CDR3 has 14 amino acids. Germline assignment: CDR1 MNHEY and CDR2 SMNVEV (reference sequence). J lost 7 bases, V lost 2 bases, and 5 bases had no gene match. The CDR3 region is CASSLRDRDGGYTF. The CDR3 bases are TGTGCCAGCAGTTTACGGGACAGGGATGGTGGCTACACCTTC.

The V call is TRBV11-2, the J call TRBJ2-4, with 11 bases lining up with TRBD2. Germline trimming cut 5 bases from V and 2 bases from J; bases unmatched to any gene: 14. The germline V gene has CDR1 SGHAT and CDR2 FQNNGV. This CDR3 spans 19 amino acids. CDR3 DNA sequence: TGTGCCAGCAGCCCCCCCTTCGGGGCTAGCGGGGGGACCAAAAACATTCAGTACTTC. It codes for CASSPPFGASGGTKNIQYF.

The chain carries TRBV5-1 and TRBJ2-1, with TRBD2 matching 11 bases. Trimming at V came to 3 bases and at J to 2 bases, leaving 1 base not matched to a gene. This CDR3 contains 15 residues. Per the germline V gene, CDR1 is SGHRS and CDR2 is YFSETQ. CDR3 amino acids: CASSSSGRTYNEQFF. The CDR3 DNA sequence: TGCGCCAGCAGCTCTAGCGGGAGGACCTACAATGAGCAGTTCTTC.

This chain joins TRBV9 and TRBJ2-2; D is perhaps TRBD2 (7 bases). Germline assignment: CDR1 SGDLS and CDR2 YYNGEE. This CDR3 region has 17 residues. V was pared by 4 bases and J by 2 bases, with 18 bases between. CDR3 sequence (DNA): TGTGCCAGCAGCCGGCGGGGGACACATCTTAACACCGGGGAGCTGTTTTTT. This gives the protein CASSRRGTHLNTGELFF. Using reference TRBV9 and TRBJ2-2 for the parts outside the CDR3, the full variable domain is DSGVTQTPKHLITATGQRVTLRCSPRSGDLSVYWYQQSLDQGLQFLIQYYNGEERAKGNILERFSAQQFPDLHSELNLSSLELGDSALYFCASSRRGTHLNTGELFFGEGSRLTVL.

V and J are TRBV6-5 and TRBJ1-4, with TRBD1 identical over 7 bases. The CDR3 covers 15 residues. Germline CDR1 MNHEY, CDR2 SVGAGI. V dropped 5 bases and J dropped 3; count of bases not matched to a gene: 6. CDR3 sequence reads: CASSPTGASNEKLFF. The CDR3 nucleotides read TGTGCCAGCAGTCCTACAGGGGCCTCTAATGAAAAACTGTTTTTT.

The table lists this clone with a count of one. The genes are TRBV5-6 and TRBJ1-2; weak D call: TRBD1 (6 bases). The length of the CDR3 is 13 residues. Germline V gene lookup returns CDR1 SGHDT and CDR2 YYEEEE. The V and J ends lost 4 bases and 8 bases respectively, with 15 bases between them. Here the CDR3 DNA reads TGTGCCAGCAGCACCGATAGGACAGTCGGCTACACCTTC. Encoded protein: CASSTDRTVGYTF.

V and J are TRBV13 and TRBJ2-7, with TRBD2 matching 14 bases. V dropped 4 bases and J dropped 0; count of bases not matched to a gene: 8. In germline, CDR1 is PRHDT, CDR2 FYEKMQ (reference sequence). The CDR3 is 18 amino acids. The CDR3 nucleotides read TGTGCCAGCAGCTCCCTCGGACTAGCGGGAGGCAACTCCTACGAGCAGTACTTC. Translating it yields CASSSLGLAGGNSYEQYF.

This clone appeared once. The J gene is TRBJ2-3, the V gene TRBV7-8, with D possibly TRBD2 on 6 matching bases. The CDR3 sequence is 16 residues long. V lost 5 bases, J lost 0 bases, and 15 bases lay in between. Germline V gives CDR1 SGHVS, CDR2 FQNEAQ. The CDR3 sequence: CASSRRDSRSTDTQYF. The CDR3 DNA sequence: TGTGCCAGCAGCCGAAGGGACTCGCGGAGCACAGATACGCAGTATTTT.

This chain connects TRBV24-1 to TRBJ2-3, with a weak D call TRBD2 (6 bases). This CDR3 region has 13 residues. The ends were cut back, 4 bases at V and 6 bases at J, with 10 bases in the middle. Germline loops: CDR1 KGHDR, CDR2 SFDVKD. CDR3 loop: CATSDAGSDTQYF. The CDR3 DNA reads TGTGCCACCAGTGACGCGGGATCCGATACGCAGTATTTT.

The chain links TRBV6-1 to TRBJ1-5, with 9 bases identical to TRBD1. J gave up 3 bases and V 3 bases, and 3 bases lay outside the gene matches. CDR3 length equals 15 residues. Germline V gene sequence: CDR1 MNHNS, CDR2 SASEGT. This CDR3 is CASSDRDRANQPQHF. CDR3 nucleotide sequence: TGTGCCAGCAGTGATAGGGACAGGGCCAATCAGCCCCAGCATTTT.

This clone was detected once. The V and J genes are TRBV7-2 and TRBJ2-2, with 11 bases aligning to TRBD1. The CDR3 runs 17 residues. With 0 bases clipped from V and 13 bases from J, the junction kept 13 bases outside the gene matches. Per the germline V gene, CDR1 is SGHTA and CDR2 is FQGNSA. In DNA, the CDR3 is TGTGCCAGCAGCTTAGCGGGGTGGACAGGGGGCCCGTTGGGGCTGTTTTTT. This sequence encodes CASSLAGWTGGPLGLFF.

The J gene is TRBJ1-5, the V gene TRBV28; TRBD1 might be the D (5 bases). Germline CDR1 and CDR2: MDHEN and SYDVKM. This CDR3 comprises 14 residues. V was shortened by 2 bases and J by 6 bases, with 11 bases between the two germline ends. This CDR3 is CASSLGVGLQPQHF. The CDR3 nucleotides read TGTGCCAGCAGTTTAGGGGTGGGGCTTCAGCCCCAGCATTTT.

The chain couples TRBV5-7 to TRBJ2-7, with D tentatively TRBD1 (6 bases). TRBV5-7 is annotated as an ORF whose role is uncertain. The CDR3 totals 15 residues. The ends were cut back, 0 bases at V and 1 base at J, with 11 bases in the middle. For the CDR3, the DNA is TGTGCCAGCAGCTTGGCTCAGGGGAATTCCTACGAGCAGTACTTC. Its protein product is CASSLAQGNSYEQYF.

J is TRBJ1-2 and V is TRBV18, with no clear D. V was cut by 2 bases and J by 0 bases, with 10 bases left in between. This CDR3 has 15 amino acids. Germline values: CDR1 KGHSH, CDR2 LQKENI. As DNA, the CDR3 is TGTGCCAGCTCACCATCAGCAGGATCTAACTATGGCTACACCTTC. It codes for CASSPSAGSNYGYTF. Full variable domain (missing parts from reference TRBV18 and TRBJ1-2): NAGVMQNPRHLVRRRGQEARLRCSPMKGHSHVYWYRQLPEEGLKFMVYLQKENIIDESGMPKERFSAEFPKEGPSILRIQQVVRGDSAAYFCASSPSAGSNYGYTFGSGTRLTVV.

As regards this clone: One end of the junction varies from germline; a read error may be responsible. V usage is TRBV6-6 and J usage is TRBJ2-3, with 11 bases identical to TRBD2. The germline V gene has CDR1 MNHNY and CDR2 SVGAGI (reference sequence). The CDR3 is 16 residues long. In DNA form, the CDR3 reads TGTGCCAGCAGTTGGACCGGGACTAGCGGCCTCTCCAACATGAATTTT. It codes for CASSWTGTSGLSNMNF.

The chain uses TRBV15 and TRBJ2-1, with unresolved D. The CDR3 loop spans 13 amino acids. Germline CDR1 reads LNHNV; CDR2 reads YYDKDF (reference sequence). V dropped 0 bases and J dropped 10 bases, with 10 bases sitting between them. The CDR3: CATSRDLTGEQFF. CDR3 nucleotides: TGTGCCACCAGCAGAGATCTTACCGGGGAGCAGTTCTTC.

The rearrangement links TRBV24-1 to TRBJ2-1; 10 nucleotides line up with TRBD2. The trim removed 9 bases at V and 7 bases at J, leaving 11 bases unmatched. Germline V gives CDR1 KGHDR, CDR2 SFDVKD. The CDR3 extends over 15 amino acids. The chain's CDR3 is CATGRLAGVDNEQFF. Here the CDR3 DNA reads TGTGCCACCGGACGCCTAGCGGGAGTTGATAATGAGCAGTTCTTC.

The chain employs TRBV5-6 and TRBJ2-7; 7 bases align to TRBD2. V lost 7 bases to trimming and J lost 4 bases; unmatched junction nucleotides: 8. The CDR3 runs 13 residues. The V gene's germline CDR1 is SGHDT and CDR2 YYEEEE. The CDR3, as DNA: TGTGCCAGCTTTGGGAGGGGTCTTTACGAGCAGTACTTC. Translation gives CASFGRGLYEQYF. Variable domain in full (rest from reference TRBV5-6 and TRBJ2-7): DAGVTQSPTHLIKTRGQQVTLRCSPKSGHDTVSWYQQALGQGPQFIFQYYEEEERQRGNFPDRFSGHQFPNYSSELNVNALLLGDSALYLCASFGRGLYEQYFGPGTRLTVT.

The rearrangement uses TRBV5-1 and TRBJ2-5, with D maybe TRBD1 (6 bases). The CDR3 is made up of 16 amino acids. V was trimmed by 4 bases and J by 2 bases, leaving 18 bases between them. Germline V gene lookup returns CDR1 SGHRS and CDR2 YFSETQ. The CDR3 protein is CASSPPTGLGQETQYF. CDR3 DNA sequence: TGCGCCAGCAGCCCGCCAACAGGGCTCGGGCAAGAGACCCAGTACTTC.

The CDR3 DNA reads TGTGCCACCAGTGAGGAAAGGACAGGGGGATTGAGCAATCAGCCCCAGCATTTT. It codes for CATSEERTGGLSNQPQHF. V gene TRBV24-1 combines with J gene TRBJ1-5; TRBD1 matches at 10 bases. After removal of 4 bases from V and 1 base from J, the junction contained 9 bases not matched to a gene. The CDR3 runs 18 residues. Germline values: CDR1 KGHDR, CDR2 SFDVKD.

V usage is TRBV25-1 and J usage is TRBJ1-1; no definite D call. Germline loops: CDR1 MGHDK, CDR2 SYGVNS. V was trimmed by 5 bases and J by 1 base, leaving 14 bases between them. This CDR3 has 15 residues. CDR3 loop: CASSRPGGSNTEAFF. CDR3 DNA: TGTGCCAGCAGTCGACCGGGAGGGTCGAACACTGAAGCTTTCTTT.

CDR3 DNA sequence: TGTGCCAGCAGCTCCCAGGGGGGAACGCAAGAGACCCAGTACTTC. Translation: CASSSQGGTQETQYF. This chain links TRBV5-4 with TRBJ2-5; D possibly corresponds to TRBD1 (7 bases). The CDR3 spans 15 residues. Germline values: CDR1 SGHNT, CDR2 YYREEE (reference sequence). V was pared by 3 bases and J by 2 bases, with 14 bases between.

The J gene is TRBJ2-3, the V gene TRBV4-1; 7 positions match TRBD2. The CDR3 sequence is 17 residues long. Germline-derived CDR1 and CDR2 are MGHRA and YSYEKL. The J segment lost 3 bases and the V segment lost 6 bases, leaving 15 bases of the junction unmatched. The DNA of the CDR3 is TGCGCCAGCAGGCACAAAGCCTGGGGAGGGCCGACAGATACGCAGTATTTT. Protein product: CASRHKAWGGPTDTQYF.

This rearrangement joins TRBV5-1 to TRBJ2-3; D unclear. CDR3 length: 14 amino acids. Germline V gene data show CDR1 as SGHRS and CDR2 as YFSETQ. With 7 bases removed from V and 0 bases from J, the gap between germline ends came to 12 bases. CDR3 in amino acids: CASVEATSTDTQYF. Here the CDR3 DNA reads TGCGCCAGCGTCGAAGCGACTAGCACAGATACGCAGTATTTT.

The chain carries TRBV19 and TRBJ2-7; 9 nucleotides agree with TRBD2. In germline, CDR1 is LNHDA, CDR2 SQIVND (reference sequence). This CDR3 has 18 residues. The ends lost 4 bases at V and 0 bases at J; junction bases unmatched: 13. This CDR3 reads CASSTSARTSESSYEQYF. The DNA for the CDR3 is TGTGCCAGTAGTACGTCCGCCCGGACTAGCGAGAGCTCCTACGAGCAGTACTTC.